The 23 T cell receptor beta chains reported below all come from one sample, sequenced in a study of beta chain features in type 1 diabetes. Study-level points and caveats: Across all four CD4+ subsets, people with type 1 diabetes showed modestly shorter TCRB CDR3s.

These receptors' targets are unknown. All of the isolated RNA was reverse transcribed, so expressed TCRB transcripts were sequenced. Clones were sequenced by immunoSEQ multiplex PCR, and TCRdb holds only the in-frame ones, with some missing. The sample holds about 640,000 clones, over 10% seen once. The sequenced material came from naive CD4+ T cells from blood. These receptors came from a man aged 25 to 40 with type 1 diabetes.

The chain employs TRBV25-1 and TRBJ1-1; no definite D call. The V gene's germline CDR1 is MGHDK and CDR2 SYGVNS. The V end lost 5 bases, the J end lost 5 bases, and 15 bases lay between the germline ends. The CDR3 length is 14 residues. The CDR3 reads CASSPVTPRTEAFF. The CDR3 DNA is TGTGCCAGCAGTCCCGTCACCCCCCGGACTGAAGCTTTCTTT.

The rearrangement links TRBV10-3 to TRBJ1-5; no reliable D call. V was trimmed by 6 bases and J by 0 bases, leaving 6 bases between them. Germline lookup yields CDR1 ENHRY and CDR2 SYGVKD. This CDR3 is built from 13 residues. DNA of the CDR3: TGTGCCATCAGGGACGATAGCAATCAGCCCCAGCATTTT. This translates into CAIRDDSNQPQHF.

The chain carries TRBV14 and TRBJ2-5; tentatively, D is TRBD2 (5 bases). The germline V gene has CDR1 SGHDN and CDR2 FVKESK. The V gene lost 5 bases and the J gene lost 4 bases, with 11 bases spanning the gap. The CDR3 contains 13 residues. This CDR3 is CASSAFGGETQYF. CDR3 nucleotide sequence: TGTGCCAGCAGCGCCTTCGGAGGAGAGACCCAGTACTTC.

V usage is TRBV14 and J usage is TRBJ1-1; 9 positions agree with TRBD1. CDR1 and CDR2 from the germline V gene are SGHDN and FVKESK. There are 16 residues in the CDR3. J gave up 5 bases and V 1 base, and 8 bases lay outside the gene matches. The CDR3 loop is CASSQVDRGRWTEAFF. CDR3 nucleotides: TGTGCCAGCAGCCAAGTCGACAGGGGGAGATGGACTGAAGCTTTCTTT. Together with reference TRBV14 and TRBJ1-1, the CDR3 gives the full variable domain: EAGVTQFPSHSVIEKGQTVTLRCDPISGHDNLYWYRRVMGKEIKFLLHFVKESKQDESGMPNNRFLAERTGGTYSTLKVQPAELEDSGVYFCASSQVDRGRWTEAFFGQGTRLTVV.

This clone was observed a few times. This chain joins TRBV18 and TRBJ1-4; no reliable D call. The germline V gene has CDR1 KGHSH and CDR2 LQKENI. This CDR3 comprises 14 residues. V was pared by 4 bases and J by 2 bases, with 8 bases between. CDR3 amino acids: CASSRVATNEKLFF. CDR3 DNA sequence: TGTGCCAGCTCACGAGTCGCGACTAATGAAAAACTGTTTTTT.

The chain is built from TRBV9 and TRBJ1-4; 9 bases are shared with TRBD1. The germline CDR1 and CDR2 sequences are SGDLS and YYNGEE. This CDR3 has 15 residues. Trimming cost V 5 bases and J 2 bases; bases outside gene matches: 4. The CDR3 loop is CASSKTGGTNEKLFF. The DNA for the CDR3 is TGTGCCAGCAGTAAAACAGGGGGCACTAATGAAAAACTGTTTTTT.

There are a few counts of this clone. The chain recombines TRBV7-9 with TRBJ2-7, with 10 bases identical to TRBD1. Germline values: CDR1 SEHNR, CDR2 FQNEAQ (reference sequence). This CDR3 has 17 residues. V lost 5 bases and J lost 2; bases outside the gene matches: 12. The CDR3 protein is CASSPPSGTGAAYEQYF. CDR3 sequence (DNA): TGTGCCAGCAGCCCCCCTTCCGGGACAGGGGCCGCCTACGAGCAGTACTTC.

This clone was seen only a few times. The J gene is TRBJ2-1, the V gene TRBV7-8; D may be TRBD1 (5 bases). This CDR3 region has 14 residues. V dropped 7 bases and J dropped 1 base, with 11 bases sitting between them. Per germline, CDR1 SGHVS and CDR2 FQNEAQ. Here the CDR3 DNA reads TGTGCCAGCACCCAATCAGGGTCCTACAATGAGCAGTTCTTC. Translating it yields CASTQSGSYNEQFF. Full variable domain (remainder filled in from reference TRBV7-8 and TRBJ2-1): GAGVSQSPRYKVAKRGQDVALRCDPISGHVSLFWYQQALGQGPEFLTYFQNEAQLDKSGLPSDRFFAERPEGSVSTLKIQRTQQEDSAVYLCASTQSGSYNEQFFGPGTRLTVL.

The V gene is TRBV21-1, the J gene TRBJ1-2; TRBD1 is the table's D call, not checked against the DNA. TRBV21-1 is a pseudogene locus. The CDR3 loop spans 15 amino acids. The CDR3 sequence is CASSKGGTCNYGYTF. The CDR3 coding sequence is TGTGCCAGCAGCAAAGGAGGGACATGCAACTATGGCTACACCTTC.

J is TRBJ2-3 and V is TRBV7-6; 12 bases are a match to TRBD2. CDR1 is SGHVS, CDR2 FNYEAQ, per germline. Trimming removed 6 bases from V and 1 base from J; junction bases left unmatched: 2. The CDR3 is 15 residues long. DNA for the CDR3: TGTGCCAGCAGACTAGCGGGGGGTCGCACAGATACGCAGTATTTT. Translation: CASRLAGGRTDTQYF.

CDR3 in amino acids: CASSQVRGGLETQYF. In DNA form, the CDR3 reads TGTGCCAGCAGCCAAGTAAGGGGGGGCCTCGAGACCCAGTACTTC. The chain has TRBV14 and TRBJ2-5; TRBD2 might be the D (7 bases). CDR1 is SGHDN and CDR2 is FVKESK in the germline V gene. V was pared by 1 base and J by 5 bases, with 14 bases between. The CDR3 consists of 15 residues.

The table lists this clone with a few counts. The CDR3 loop is CSVHGTANTEAFF. The DNA for the CDR3 is TGCAGCGTGCACGGGACAGCAAACACTGAAGCTTTCTTT. V gene TRBV29-1 combines with J gene TRBJ1-1; 7 bases fit TRBD1. Germline assignment: CDR1 SQVTM and CDR2 ANQGSEA. The CDR3 consists of 13 residues. With V trimmed by 6 bases and J by 2 bases, 6 bases remained unmatched.

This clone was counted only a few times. As DNA, the CDR3 is TGTGCCAGCAGTGACAGGGTACGATCCGCAACTAATGAAAAACTGTTTTTT. It yields the protein CASSDRVRSATNEKLFF. The gene calls are TRBV2 and TRBJ1-4; possible D gene TRBD1, 5 bases. From germline, CDR1 is SNHLY and CDR2 FYNNEI. The V end lost 3 bases, the J end lost 0 bases, and 14 bases lay between the germline ends. The CDR3 sequence is 17 residues long.

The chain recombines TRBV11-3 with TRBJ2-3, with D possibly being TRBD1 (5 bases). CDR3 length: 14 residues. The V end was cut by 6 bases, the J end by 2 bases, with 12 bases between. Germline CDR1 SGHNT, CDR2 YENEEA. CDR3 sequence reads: CASSWTKDTDTQYF. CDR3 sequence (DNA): TGTGCCAGCAGTTGGACAAAAGACACAGATACGCAGTATTTT.

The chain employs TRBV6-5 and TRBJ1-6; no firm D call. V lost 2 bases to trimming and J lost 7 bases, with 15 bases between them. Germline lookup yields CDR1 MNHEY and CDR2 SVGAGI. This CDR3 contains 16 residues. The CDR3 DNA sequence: TGTGCCAGCAGTTACAGGGTAGAGGTTAAAAATTCACCCCTCCACTTT. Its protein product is CASSYRVEVKNSPLHF.

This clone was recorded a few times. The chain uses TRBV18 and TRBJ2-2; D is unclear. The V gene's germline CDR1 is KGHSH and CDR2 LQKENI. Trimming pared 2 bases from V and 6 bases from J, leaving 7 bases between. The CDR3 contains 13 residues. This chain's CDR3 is CASSPRGAGELFF. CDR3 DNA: TGTGCCAGCTCACCAAGAGGCGCCGGGGAGCTGTTTTTT.

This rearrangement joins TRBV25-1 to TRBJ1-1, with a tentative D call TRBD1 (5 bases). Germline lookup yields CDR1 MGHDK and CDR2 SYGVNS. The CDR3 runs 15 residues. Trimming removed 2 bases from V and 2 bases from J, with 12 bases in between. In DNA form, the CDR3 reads TGTGCCAGCAGTGAACCGCGTCAGGGAAACACTGAAGCTTTCTTT. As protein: CASSEPRQGNTEAFF.

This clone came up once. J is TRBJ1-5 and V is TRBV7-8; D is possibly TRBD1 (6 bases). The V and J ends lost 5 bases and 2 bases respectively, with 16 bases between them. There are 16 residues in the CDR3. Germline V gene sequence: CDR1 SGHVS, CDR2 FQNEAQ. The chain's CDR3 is CASSLRGQRGNQPQHF. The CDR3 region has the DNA TGTGCCAGCAGCCTCAGGGGCCAGAGGGGCAATCAGCCCCAGCATTTT.

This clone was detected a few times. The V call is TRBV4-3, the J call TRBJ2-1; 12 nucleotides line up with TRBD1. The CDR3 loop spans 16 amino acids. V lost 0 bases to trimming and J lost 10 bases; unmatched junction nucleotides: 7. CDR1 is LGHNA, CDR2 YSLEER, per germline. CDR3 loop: CASSQEPGTGGYEQFF. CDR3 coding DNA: TGCGCCAGCAGCCAAGAGCCCGGGACAGGGGGCTACGAGCAGTTCTTC.

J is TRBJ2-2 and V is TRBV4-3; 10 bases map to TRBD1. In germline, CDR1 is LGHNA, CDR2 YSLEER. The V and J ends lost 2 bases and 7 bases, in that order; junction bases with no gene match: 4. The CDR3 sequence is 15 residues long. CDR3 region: CASSQQDRGIGELFF. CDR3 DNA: TGCGCCAGCAGCCAACAGGACAGGGGGATCGGGGAGCTGTTTTTT.

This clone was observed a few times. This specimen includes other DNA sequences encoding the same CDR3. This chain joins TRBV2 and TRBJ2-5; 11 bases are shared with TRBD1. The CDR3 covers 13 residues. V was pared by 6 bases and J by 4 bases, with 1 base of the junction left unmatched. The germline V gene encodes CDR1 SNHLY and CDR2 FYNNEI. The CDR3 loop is CASRGTGGETQYF. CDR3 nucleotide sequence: TGTGCCAGCAGAGGGACAGGGGGAGAGACCCAGTACTTC.

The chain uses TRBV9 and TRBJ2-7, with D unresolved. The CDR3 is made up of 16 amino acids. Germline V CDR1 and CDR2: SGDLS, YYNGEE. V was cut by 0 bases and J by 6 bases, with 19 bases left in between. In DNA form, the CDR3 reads TGTGCCAGCAGCGTAGGTCCCGCTTCGGTAGGGCGCGAGCAGTACTTC. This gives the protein CASSVGPASVGREQYF.

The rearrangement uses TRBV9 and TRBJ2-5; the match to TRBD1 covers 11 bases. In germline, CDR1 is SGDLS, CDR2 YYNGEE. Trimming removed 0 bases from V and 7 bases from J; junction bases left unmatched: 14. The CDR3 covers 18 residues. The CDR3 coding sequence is TGTGCCAGCAGCGTAGCGAGTGGGACAGGGGGAAATTTAGGGACCCAGTACTTC. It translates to CASSVASGTGGNLGTQYF.